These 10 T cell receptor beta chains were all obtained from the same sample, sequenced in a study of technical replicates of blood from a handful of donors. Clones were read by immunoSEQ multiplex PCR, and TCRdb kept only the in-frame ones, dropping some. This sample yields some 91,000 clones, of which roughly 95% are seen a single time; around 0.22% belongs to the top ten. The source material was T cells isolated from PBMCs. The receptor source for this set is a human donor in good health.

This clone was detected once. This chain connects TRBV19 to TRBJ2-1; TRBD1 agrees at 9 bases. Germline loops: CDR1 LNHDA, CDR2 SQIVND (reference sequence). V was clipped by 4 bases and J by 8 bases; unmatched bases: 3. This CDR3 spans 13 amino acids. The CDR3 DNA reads TGTGCCAGTAGTAGGGGACAGGGCGATGAGCAGTTCTTC. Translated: CASSRGQGDEQFF.

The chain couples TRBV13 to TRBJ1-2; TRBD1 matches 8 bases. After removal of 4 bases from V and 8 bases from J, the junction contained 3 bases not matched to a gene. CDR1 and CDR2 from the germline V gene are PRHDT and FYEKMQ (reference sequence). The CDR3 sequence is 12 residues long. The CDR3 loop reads CASSWGQDGYTF. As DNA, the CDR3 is TGTGCCAGCAGCTGGGGACAGGACGGCTACACCTTC.

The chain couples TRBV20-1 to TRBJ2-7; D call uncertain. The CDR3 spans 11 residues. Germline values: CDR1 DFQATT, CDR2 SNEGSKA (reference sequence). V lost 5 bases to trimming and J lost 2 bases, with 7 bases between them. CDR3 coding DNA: TGCAGTGCTCTGGCAGCCTACGAGCAGTACTTC. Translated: CSALAAYEQYF.

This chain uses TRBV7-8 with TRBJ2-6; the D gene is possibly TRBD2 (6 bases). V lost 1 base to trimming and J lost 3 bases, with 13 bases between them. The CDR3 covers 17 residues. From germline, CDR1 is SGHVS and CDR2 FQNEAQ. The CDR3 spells CASSLGRVRDGANVLTF. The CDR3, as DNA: TGTGCCAGCAGCTTAGGGAGGGTCAGGGATGGGGCCAACGTCCTGACTTTC.

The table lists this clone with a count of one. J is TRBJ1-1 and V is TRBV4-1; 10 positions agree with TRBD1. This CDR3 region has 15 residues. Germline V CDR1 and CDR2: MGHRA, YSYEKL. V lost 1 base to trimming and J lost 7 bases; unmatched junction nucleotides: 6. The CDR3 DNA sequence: TGCGCCAGCAGCCAAGGACAGGGGGCGGCGGGTGAAGCTTTCTTT. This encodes CASSQGQGAAGEAFF.

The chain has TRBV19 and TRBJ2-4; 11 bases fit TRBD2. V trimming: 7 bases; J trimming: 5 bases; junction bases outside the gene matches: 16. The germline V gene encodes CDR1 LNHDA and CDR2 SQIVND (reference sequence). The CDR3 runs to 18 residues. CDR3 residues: CASNSWGILAGEENIQYF. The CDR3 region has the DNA TGTGCCAGTAACTCCTGGGGGATACTAGCGGGAGAGGAAAACATTCAGTACTTC.

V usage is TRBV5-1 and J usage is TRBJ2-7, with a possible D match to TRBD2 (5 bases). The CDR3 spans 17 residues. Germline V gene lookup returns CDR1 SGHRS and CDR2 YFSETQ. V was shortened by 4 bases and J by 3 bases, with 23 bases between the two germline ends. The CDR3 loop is CASSMTMGAAGRYEQYF. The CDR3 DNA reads TGCGCCAGCAGCATGACTATGGGAGCCGCGGGCCGCTACGAGCAGTACTTC.

DNA for the CDR3: TGTGCCAGCAGTCCTGGGACAGCGGGTTCACCCCTCCACTTT. Translation gives CASSPGTAGSPLHF. This chain uses TRBV6-1 with TRBJ1-6; 7 bases are a match to TRBD1. Germline CDR1 and CDR2: MNHNS and SASEGT. V lost 5 bases and J lost 9; bases outside the gene matches: 7. This CDR3 comprises 14 residues.

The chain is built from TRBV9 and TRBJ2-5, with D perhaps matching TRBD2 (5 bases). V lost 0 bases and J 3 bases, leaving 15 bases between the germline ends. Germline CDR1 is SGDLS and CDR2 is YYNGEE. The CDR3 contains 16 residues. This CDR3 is CASSVAGWVGEETQYF. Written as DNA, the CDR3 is TGTGCCAGCAGCGTAGCAGGCTGGGTCGGGGAAGAGACCCAGTACTTC.

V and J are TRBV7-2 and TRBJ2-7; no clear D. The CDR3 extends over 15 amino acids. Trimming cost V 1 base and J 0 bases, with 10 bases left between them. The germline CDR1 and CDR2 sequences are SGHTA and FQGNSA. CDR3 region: CASSLDTSASYEQYF. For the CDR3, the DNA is TGTGCCAGCAGCTTAGATACCAGCGCCTCCTACGAGCAGTACTTC.